Following are 30 T cell receptor beta chains from one sample sequenced in a study of T cells after somatic rescue of genetic block. TCRdb's table, derived via immunoSEQ multiplex PCR, lists solely in-frame clones and lacks some. The repertoire holds 60,000 to 90,000 clones, approximately 91% seen once, with about 3% in the top ten. The material sequenced was peripheral blood mononuclear cells (PBMCs). These receptors were taken from a man aged 25 to 40.

The chain couples TRBV6-5 to TRBJ1-4; TRBD1 matches at 8 bases. Germline V gives CDR1 MNHEY, CDR2 SVGAGI. The trim removed 7 bases at V and 7 bases at J, leaving 11 bases unmatched. The CDR3 is 15 amino acids. CDR3 sequence: CASKPQGAEGEKLFF. The DNA for the CDR3 is TGTGCCAGCAAACCTCAGGGGGCGGAAGGTGAAAAACTGTTTTTT.

This chain uses TRBV2 with TRBJ1-2, with TRBD1 matching 7 bases. J was trimmed by 5 bases and V by 9 bases; bases with no gene match: 6. The CDR3 covers 12 residues. Per the germline V gene, CDR1 is SNHLY and CDR2 is FYNNEI. The CDR3 nucleotides read TGTGCCAGGGGACAGTTTGGTTATGGCTACACCTTC. Protein sequence: CARGQFGYGYTF.

This rearrangement joins TRBV27 to TRBJ2-3; 9 nucleotides match TRBD1. Germline CDR1 reads MNHEY; CDR2 reads SMNVEV (reference sequence). The CDR3 extends over 15 amino acids. Trimming cost V 5 bases and J 4 bases; bases outside gene matches: 7. The CDR3 region is CASSDGQGTADTQYF. Written as DNA, the CDR3 is TGTGCCAGCAGTGACGGACAGGGGACTGCAGATACGCAGTATTTT.

This sequence joins TRBV28 and TRBJ2-7; TRBD1 might be the D (6 bases). Germline V gives CDR1 MDHEN, CDR2 SYDVKM. The CDR3 length is 16 residues. V was shortened by 6 bases and J by 3 bases, with 21 bases between the two germline ends. CDR3 DNA: TGTGCCAGCAGCCCCACGGGACAAGGGGTCTACTACGAGCAGTACTTC. Translating gives CASSPTGQGVYYEQYF.

This clone showed up just a few times. This rearrangement joins TRBV6-5 to TRBJ1-1; the D gene is possibly TRBD1 (5 bases). This CDR3 is built from 12 residues. Looked up from germline, CDR1 is MNHEY and CDR2 is SVGAGI. The V gene lost 4 bases and the J gene lost 8 bases, with 11 bases spanning the gap. The CDR3 sequence: CASSLSGREAFF. In DNA form, the CDR3 reads TGTGCCAGCAGTTTGTCAGGGCGGGAAGCTTTCTTT.

A few counts support this clone. The chain combines TRBV18 with TRBJ1-2; 7 bases match TRBD1. V was clipped by 5 bases and J by 0 bases; unmatched bases: 6. CDR1 is KGHSH, CDR2 LQKENI, per germline. This CDR3 is 15 amino acids long. CDR3 region: CASSTQGVANYGYTF. CDR3 in DNA: TGTGCCAGCTCAACCCAGGGGGTAGCTAACTATGGCTACACCTTC.

The chain carries TRBV6-5 and TRBJ2-7; either TRBD1 or TRBD2 may fit D (5 bases each). CDR1 MNHEY and CDR2 SVGAGI come from the germline V gene. Trimming removed 4 bases at V and 5 bases at J, with 15 bases between. The CDR3 is 14 amino acids. CDR3 nucleotides: TGTGCCAGCAGTTCGGGGCCGAGGGGCCACGAGCAGTACTTC. Its protein product is CASSSGPRGHEQYF.

The chain couples TRBV27 to TRBJ2-7; tentative D call: TRBD1 (5 bases). In germline, CDR1 is MNHEY, CDR2 SMNVEV (reference sequence). This CDR3 is built from 12 residues. The germline V and J ends were trimmed by 5 bases and 7 bases, with 12 bases remaining between them. CDR3 amino acids: CASSQRTKEQYF. As DNA, the CDR3 is TGTGCCAGCAGTCAGAGGACAAAGGAGCAGTACTTC.

The CDR3 sequence is CASSSVDRDKGYTF. The CDR3 nucleotides read TGTGCCAGCAGCTCGGTGGACAGGGATAAGGGCTACACCTTC. The chain has TRBV6-6 and TRBJ1-2, with TRBD1 identical over 8 bases. This CDR3 is 14 amino acids long. Germline V gene data show CDR1 as MNHNY and CDR2 as SVGAGI (reference sequence). Trimming removed 6 bases from V and 8 bases from J; junction bases left unmatched: 11.

The V call is TRBV5-6, the J call TRBJ2-1; D may match TRBD1 or TRBD2 (5 bases each). The CDR3 is 15 residues long. In germline, CDR1 is SGHDT, CDR2 YYEEEE. V was clipped by 7 bases and J by 2 bases, with 16 bases between them. The CDR3: CASDGGPGPYNEQFF. Here the CDR3 DNA reads TGTGCCAGCGACGGAGGTCCGGGGCCCTACAATGAGCAGTTCTTC.

The chain is built from TRBV5-1 and TRBJ1-3, with TRBD1 matching over 7 bases. The V and J ends lost 1 base and 2 bases, in that order; junction bases with no gene match: 0. The germline CDR1 and CDR2 sequences are SGHRS and YFSETQ. The CDR3 spans 14 residues. The CDR3, as DNA: TGCGCCAGCAGCTTGACAGGGGCTGGAAACACCATATATTTT. The encoded protein is CASSLTGAGNTIYF.

The rearrangement links TRBV7-8 to TRBJ2-2; possible D gene TRBD2, 6 bases. Trimming took 8 bases from V and 4 from J, leaving 17 bases between them. This CDR3 is 15 amino acids long. Per the germline V gene, CDR1 is SGHVS and CDR2 is FQNEAQ. CDR3 in amino acids: CASVPRRGITGELFF. CDR3 sequence (DNA): TGTGCCAGCGTACCGAGGAGGGGCATCACCGGGGAGCTGTTTTTT.

The V gene is TRBV11-2, the J gene TRBJ2-6; D uncertain. The V gene lost 4 bases and the J gene lost 2 bases, with 12 bases spanning the gap. Germline V CDR1 and CDR2: SGHAT, FQNNGV. This CDR3 region has 16 residues. CDR3 nucleotide sequence: TGTGCCAGCAGCTCCAATCGCTGGGCTGGGGCCAACGTCCTGACTTTC. Its translation: CASSSNRWAGANVLTF.

The chain employs TRBV4-2 and TRBJ2-1, with 15 bases that match TRBD2. The V gene end was trimmed by 4 bases and the J gene end by 0 bases; junction bases not matched to a gene: 22. The CDR3 length is 24 residues. The germline CDR1 and CDR2 sequences are LGHNA and YNFKEQ. CDR3 nucleotide sequence: TGTGCCAGCAGCCTGCCACCGGGACCGAGTTGGGGACTAGCGGGGGGATACTCCTACAATGAGCAGTTCTTC. This sequence encodes CASSLPPGPSWGLAGGYSYNEQFF.

V gene TRBV7-8 combines with J gene TRBJ1-1; D is possibly TRBD1 (5 bases). The CDR3 has 16 amino acids. Trimming removed 5 bases from V and 0 bases from J, with 16 bases in between. CDR1 is SGHVS, CDR2 FQNEAQ, per germline. Here the CDR3 reads CASSIVAGGMNTEAFF. The CDR3 region has the DNA TGTGCCAGCAGCATCGTTGCGGGGGGAATGAACACTGAAGCTTTCTTT. Combining the CDR3 with reference TRBV7-8 and TRBJ1-1 gives the whole variable domain GAGVSQSPRYKVAKRGQDVALRCDPISGHVSLFWYQQALGQGPEFLTYFQNEAQLDKSGLPSDRFFAERPEGSVSTLKIQRTQQEDSAVYLCASSIVAGGMNTEAFFGQGTRLTVV.

About this clone: Other DNA sequences of this sample code for an identical CDR3. The J gene is TRBJ2-7, the V gene TRBV10-3, with 8 nucleotides matching TRBD1. CDR1 is ENHRY, CDR2 SYGVKD, per germline. Losses at the gene ends were 8 bases for V and 6 bases for J; bases not matched to a gene: 6. This CDR3 comprises 12 residues. CDR3 DNA sequence: TGTGCCATCGGTCAGGGGGCGGGCGAGCAGTACTTC. Protein sequence: CAIGQGAGEQYF.

The chain recombines TRBV5-1 with TRBJ2-1; the match to TRBD1 covers 7 bases. The CDR3 length is 14 residues. The V and J ends lost 2 bases and 10 bases, in that order; junction bases with no gene match: 9. Germline V gene sequence: CDR1 SGHRS, CDR2 YFSETQ. In nucleotides, the CDR3 is TGCGCCAGCAGCTTCGAATCAGGGGGAAGCGAGCAGTTCTTC. Amino acids: CASSFESGGSEQFF.

This chain uses TRBV10-3 with TRBJ2-1, with D possibly matching TRBD1 (5 bases). The CDR3 sequence is 13 residues long. Looked up from germline, CDR1 is ENHRY and CDR2 is SYGVKD. Trimming shortened V by 2 bases and J by 7 bases, and 9 bases separated the two germline ends. CDR3 DNA sequence: TGTGCCATCAGTGAGGACAGTAGGAATGAGCAGTTCTTC. Amino acids: CAISEDSRNEQFF.

The chain combines TRBV9 with TRBJ2-5; D may be TRBD2 (5 bases). V was shortened by 0 bases and J by 1 base, with 13 bases between the two germline ends. Germline assignment: CDR1 SGDLS and CDR2 YYNGEE. The CDR3 sequence is 16 residues long. CDR3 sequence: CASSVGRRRRQETQYF. The CDR3 DNA follows: TGTGCCAGCAGCGTAGGCAGGAGGCGACGCCAAGAGACCCAGTACTTC.

V is TRBV13 and J is TRBJ1-4, with 7 bases aligning to TRBD1. With 5 bases clipped from V and 10 bases from J, the junction kept 4 bases outside the gene matches. The CDR3 has 12 amino acids. Germline V gene data show CDR1 as PRHDT and CDR2 as FYEKMQ (reference sequence). The chain's CDR3 is CASSQGQSKLFF. The CDR3 bases are TGTGCCAGCAGCCAGGGACAGTCAAAACTGTTTTTT.

V gene TRBV7-2 combines with J gene TRBJ2-7; weak D call: TRBD2 (6 bases). Trimming left V 6 bases short and J 3 bases short, with 15 bases between. The CDR3 contains 14 residues. Germline V gene sequence: CDR1 SGHTA, CDR2 FQGNSA. The CDR3 loop reads CASSAGPGSYEQYF. CDR3 coding DNA: TGTGCCAGCAGTGCAGGCCCCGGGAGCTACGAGCAGTACTTC. The whole variable domain, filled in from reference TRBV7-2 and TRBJ2-7, reads GAGVSQSPSNKVTEKGKDVELRCDPISGHTALYWYRQSLGQGLEFLIYFQGNSAPDKSGLPSDRFSAERTGGSVSTLTIQRTQQEDSAVYLCASSAGPGSYEQYFGPGTRLTVT.

The CDR3 loop reads CASSKVTSGRHTYEQYF. CDR3 coding DNA: TGTGCCAGCAGCAAAGTTACTAGCGGGAGGCATACCTACGAGCAGTACTTC. This sequence joins TRBV21-1 and TRBJ2-7; TRBD2 is the table's D call and was not checked against the DNA. TRBV21-1 is assigned pseudogene status. The CDR3 runs to 17 residues.

The chain combines TRBV15 with TRBJ2-5, with D perhaps TRBD1 (6 bases). V shed 1 base and J shed 3 bases, with 12 bases lying between them. CDR1 and CDR2 (germline): LNHNV, YYDKDF (reference sequence). CDR3 length equals 15 residues. In DNA, the CDR3 is TGTGCCACCAGCAGAGCCAGGACAGAAAAAGAGACCCAGTACTTC. Translation gives CATSRARTEKETQYF.

The rearrangement uses TRBV7-3 and TRBJ2-1, with D tentatively TRBD1 (6 bases). Germline values: CDR1 SGHTA, CDR2 FQGTGA. This CDR3 contains 18 residues. The V end lost 1 base, the J end lost 2 bases, and 18 bases lay between the germline ends. In DNA, the CDR3 is TGTGCCAGCAGCTTAAAGGGCGGTGTCAGGGGCGCCTACAATGAGCAGTTCTTC. Its translation: CASSLKGGVRGAYNEQFF.

The V call is TRBV19, the J call TRBJ2-5, with D possibly TRBD2 on 6 matching bases. V was pared by 4 bases and J by 5 bases, with 11 bases between. The length of the CDR3 is 13 residues. CDR1 is LNHDA and CDR2 is SQIVND in the germline V gene (reference sequence). This CDR3 is CASSRDFVETQYF. In nucleotides, the CDR3 is TGTGCCAGTAGTAGGGACTTTGTGGAGACCCAGTACTTC.

The rearrangement links TRBV28 to TRBJ2-1, with 8 nucleotides matching TRBD1. This CDR3 spans 13 amino acids. Germline CDR1 and CDR2: MDHEN and SYDVKM. Trimming took 5 bases from V and 12 from J; bases not matched to a gene: 9. The CDR3 here is CASSPGDRGMQFF. CDR3 sequence (DNA): TGTGCCAGCAGTCCAGGTGACAGGGGAATGCAGTTCTTC. The full variable domain, its missing parts supplied by reference TRBV28 and TRBJ2-1, is DVKVTQSSRYLVKRTGEKVFLECVQDMDHENMFWYRQDPGLGLRLIYFSYDVKMKEKGDIPEGYSVSREKKERFSLILESASTNQTSMYLCASSPGDRGMQFFGPGTRLTVL.

This clone was observed once. This chain links TRBV27 with TRBJ1-1, with TRBD1 as a possible D gene (6 bases). The V gene's germline CDR1 is MNHEY and CDR2 SMNVEV (reference sequence). V gave up 8 bases and J gave up 6 bases, with 31 bases separating them. This CDR3 spans 18 amino acids. The CDR3: CASGEKHRMWRGGPEAFF. CDR3 nucleotide sequence: TGTGCCAGCGGCGAAAAGCATCGAATGTGGAGGGGGGGACCTGAAGCTTTCTTT.

The V and J genes are TRBV10-3 and TRBJ1-5, with TRBD1 matching 9 bases. Germline lookup yields CDR1 ENHRY and CDR2 SYGVKD. This CDR3 is 15 amino acids long. With V trimmed by 8 bases and J by 2 bases, 7 bases remained unmatched. Here the CDR3 reads CAIGTGPRGNQPQHF. CDR3 nucleotides: TGTGCCATCGGGACAGGGCCTCGTGGCAATCAGCCCCAGCATTTT.

The genes are TRBV19 and TRBJ2-5; unclear D gene. The CDR3 loop spans 14 amino acids. V lost 3 bases and J lost 1, with 9 bases in between. The germline gives CDR1 LNHDA, CDR2 SQIVND (reference sequence). The CDR3 DNA reads TGTGCCAGTAGTATGATACAGTTCCAAGAGACCCAGTACTTC. Residues: CASSMIQFQETQYF. Looking up the rest from reference TRBV19 and TRBJ2-5 gives the full variable domain: DGGITQSPKYLFRKEGQNVTLSCEQNLNHDAMYWYRQDPGQGLRLIYYSQIVNDFQKGDIAEGYSVSREKKESFPLTVTSAQKNPTAFYLCASSMIQFQETQYFGPGTRLLVL.

The V call is TRBV4-1, the J call TRBJ2-3, with 9 bases fitting TRBD2. Germline V gives CDR1 MGHRA, CDR2 YSYEKL. The CDR3 runs 17 residues. After removal of 1 base from V and 0 bases from J, the junction contained 5 bases not matched to a gene. The DNA of the CDR3 is TGCGCCAGCAGCCAAGTGGGTCTAGCGGGAAGCACAGATACGCAGTATTTT. Residues: CASSQVGLAGSTDTQYF.